Listed below are T cell receptor beta chains from one sample, sequenced in a study of shared clonotypes between healthy human individuals. The protocol was immunoSEQ multiplex PCR, while the TCRdb copy is restricted to in-frame clones and leaves out a portion. The sample lists nearly 750,000 clones; approximately 77% were seen once. The sequenced sample was memory CD4+ T cells sorted from blood. Receptors were obtained from a woman between 25 and 40 years old in good health. The CDR3 runs from the conserved cysteine through the conserved F or W. The D gene is left open where the match is weak. The size of a clone is reported for some rows only, either as once, few or many, or as a class for expanded clones.

>TRBJ2-2|NA|12|NA|TRBV15
TGTGCCACCAGCAGTGGAGTCGGGGAGCTGTTTTTT
CATSSGVGELFF
>TRBJ2-1|NA|15|NA|TRBV5-1
TGCGCCAGCAGTCGGGACTCAAGCTCCTACAATGAGCAGTTCTTC
CASSRDSSSYNEQFF
>TRBJ1-2|NA|13|NA|TRBV28
TGTGCCAGCAGTTTAAAAGCGGGGCGAGGCTACACCTTC
CASSLKAGRGYTF
>TRBJ2-2|NA|14|NA|TRBV5-1
TGCGCCAGCCGGTCAACTACGAACACCGGGGAGCTGTTTTTT
CASRSTTNTGELFF
>TRBJ2-7|TRBD1|12|once|TRBV2
TGTGCCAGCAGGAGGGACAGGGACGAGCAGTACTTC
CASRRDRDEQYF
>TRBJ2-1|TRBD1|10|NA|TRBV20-1
TGCAGTGCTACGGACAGGTTGCAGTTCTTC
CSATDRLQFF
>TRBJ2-7|NA|12|NA|TRBV4-1
TGCGCCAGCAGCCAAGTCGGCTACGAGCAGTACTTC
CASSQVGYEQYF
>TRBJ1-1|TRBD1|16|NA|TRBV28
TGTGCCAGCAGTACACCGGGACAGGGGCACAACACTGAAGCTTTCTTT
CASSTPGQGHNTEAFF
>TRBJ2-2|TRBD1|15|NA|TRBV7-2
TGTGCCAGCAGCCACGGACAGGGGCGTGCCGGGGAGCTGTTTTTT
CASSHGQGRAGELFF
>TRBJ1-1|NA|11|NA|TRBV29-1
TGCAGCGTTCGTGCGAACACTGAAGCTTTCTTT
CSVRANTEAFF
>TRBJ2-6|NA|15|NA|TRBV28
TGTGCCAGCAGAAAACAGGGAAGGTGGGCCAACGTCCTGACTTTC
CASRKQGRWANVLTF
>TRBJ2-7|NA|15|NA|TRBV28
TGTGCCAGCAGTACCTCCGGGACACCGGGCGGCGAGCAGTACTTC
CASSTSGTPGGEQYF
>TRBJ1-1|NA|13|NA|TRBV2
TGTGCCAGCAGAGAGGGAGGGGGCACTGAAGCTTTCTTT
CASREGGGTEAFF
>TRBJ2-2|NA|15|NA|TRBV7-9
TGTGCCAGCAGCTTAGGCCTCCAATACACCGGGGAGCTGTTTTTT
CASSLGLQYTGELFF
>TRBJ1-5|NA|15|many|TRBV10-2
TGCGCCAGCAGTGAGGGGTATATGAGCAATCAGCCCCAGCATTTT
CASSEGYMSNQPQHF
>TRBJ1-2|NA|15|NA|TRBV7-2
TGTGCCAGCAGCTTAGGTGCGGACCGGAGGTATGGCTACACCTTC
CASSLGADRRYGYTF
>TRBJ1-5|TRBD1|15|NA|TRBV28
TGTGCCAGCAGATCGGGACAGGGATACAATCAGCCCCAGCATTTT
CASRSGQGYNQPQHF
>TRBJ1-3|TRBD1|17|NA|TRBV7-9
TGTGCCAGCAGCCCCCGGACAGGGGGTAGCTCTGGAAACACCATATATTTT
CASSPRTGGSSGNTIYF
>TRBJ2-1|NA|12|NA|TRBV29-1
TGCAAGGTGGGGATGGAAGTAGGGGAGCAGTTCTTC
CKVGMEVGEQFF
>TRBJ1-2|NA|13|NA|TRBV5-1
TGCGCCAGCACGGGACTGGGCGTCTATGGCTACACCTTC
CASTGLGVYGYTF
>TRBJ1-1|NA|17|NA|TRBV28
TGTGCCAGCAGTTCCGGTAAAGGGGGACTTATGAACACTGAAGCTTTCTTT
CASSSGKGGLMNTEAFF
>TRBJ2-7|NA|14|NA|TRBV6-6
TGTGCCAGCAGTCCCCCGACAGCTACCTACGAGCAGTACTTC
CASSPPTATYEQYF
>TRBJ2-1|NA|15|NA|TRBV6-1
TGTGCCAGCAGTGCGGTCTACAACCCAAACAATGAGCAGTTCTTC
CASSAVYNPNNEQFF
>TRBJ2-5|NA|13|many|TRBV30
TGTGCCTGGAGTTCGCCGGCCTCGGAGACCCAGTACTTC
CAWSSPASETQYF
>TRBJ1-2|NA|12|NA|TRBV11-2
TGTGCCAGCAGGGGCCGCGGGTATGGCTACACCTTC
CASRGRGYGYTF
>TRBJ2-5|NA|15|NA|TRBV7-2
TGTGCCAGCAGCTTTACGTTCGGGAGCCAAGAGACCCAGTACTTC
CASSFTFGSQETQYF
>TRBJ1-2|NA|15|once|TRBV14
TGTGCCAGCAGCTTAGGCTCGGGCACGGTAGGTGGCTACACCTTC
CASSLGSGTVGGYTF
>TRBJ2-1|TRBD2|15|NA|TRBV19
TGTGCCAGTAGTACCGGGACTAGCGGATACAATGAGCAGTTCTTC
CASSTGTSGYNEQFF
>TRBJ1-5|NA|13|NA|TRBV28
TGTGCCAGCAGTTTTCAGAACCGTCAGCCCCAGCATTTT
CASSFQNRQPQHF
>TRBJ2-2|NA|14|once|TRBV27
TGTGCCAGCAGGGGGATGGGGATTTCCGGGGAGCTGTTTTTT
CASRGMGISGELFF
>TRBJ2-3|TRBD2|15|NA|TRBV7-9
TGTGCCAGCAGCTTACTAGGACTAGCGACAGATACGCAGTATTTT
CASSLLGLATDTQYF
>TRBJ2-3|NA|15|NA|TRBV10-3
TGTGCCATCAGTGAGTCCCTAGTCACGACAGATACGCAGTATTTT
CAISESLVTTDTQYF
>TRBJ1-5|TRBD1|14|once|TRBV28
TGTGCCAGCAGACCCGGACAGGGGGGACAGCCCCAGCATTTT
CASRPGQGGQPQHF
>TRBJ2-7|TRBD1|13|NA|TRBV10-1
TGCGCCAGCAGCAGGGACAGGTCCTACGAGCAGTACTTC
CASSRDRSYEQYF
>TRBJ2-1|TRBD2|16|NA|TRBV5-4
TGTGCCAGCATAGCGGGAGGGCCGGGGGGCTACAATGAGCAGTTCTTC
CASIAGGPGGYNEQFF
>TRBJ2-2|NA|16|many|TRBV2
TGTGCCAGCTCCCAAAACCAGCAGACAAACACCGGGGAGCTGTTTTTT
CASSQNQQTNTGELFF
>TRBJ1-1|NA|11|NA|TRBV28
TGTGCCAGCAGGGAACAGGGCAGGGCTTTCTTT
CASREQGRAFF
>TRBJ1-5|NA|16|NA|TRBV4-1
TGCGCCAGCAGCCAGCAGGGTTGGATTGGCAATCAGCCCCAGCATTTT
CASSQQGWIGNQPQHF
>TRBJ2-3|NA|15|NA|TRBV1
TGCACCAGCAGCCAAGACAGGAACCCTTCAGATACGCAGTATTTT
CTSSQDRNPSDTQYF
>TRBJ2-1|TRBD2|15|NA|TRBV5-1
TGCGCCAGCAGCTTGGTCGTGGGAGGGTCTGGCGAGCAGTTCTTC
CASSLVVGGSGEQFF
>TRBJ2-7|NA|10|NA|TRBV10-1
TGCGCCAGCAGTCCCCTGACACCCTACTTC
CASSPLTPYF
>TRBJ2-5|TRBD1|13|NA|TRBV29-1
TGCAGCGTTTACGTAGGGGGCGGGGAGACCCAGTACTTC
CSVYVGGGETQYF
>TRBJ1-3|NA|15|NA|TRBV18
TGTGCCAGCTCACCAGCATCCATCCCTGGAAACACCATATATTTT
CASSPASIPGNTIYF
>TRBJ2-2|NA|15|many|TRBV9
TGTGCCAGCAGCGTAGTAACAGGGTCCACCGGGGAGCTGTTTTTT
CASSVVTGSTGELFF